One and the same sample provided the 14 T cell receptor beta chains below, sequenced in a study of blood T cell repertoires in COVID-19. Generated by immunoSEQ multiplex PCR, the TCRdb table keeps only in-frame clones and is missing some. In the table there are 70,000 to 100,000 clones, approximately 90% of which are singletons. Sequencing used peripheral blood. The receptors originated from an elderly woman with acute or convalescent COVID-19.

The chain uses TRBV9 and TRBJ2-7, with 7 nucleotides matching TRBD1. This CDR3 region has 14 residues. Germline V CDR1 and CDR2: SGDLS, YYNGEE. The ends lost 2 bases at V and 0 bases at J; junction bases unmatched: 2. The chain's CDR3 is CASSVRDSSYEQYF. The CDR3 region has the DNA TGTGCCAGCAGCGTCCGGGACAGCTCCTACGAGCAGTACTTC.

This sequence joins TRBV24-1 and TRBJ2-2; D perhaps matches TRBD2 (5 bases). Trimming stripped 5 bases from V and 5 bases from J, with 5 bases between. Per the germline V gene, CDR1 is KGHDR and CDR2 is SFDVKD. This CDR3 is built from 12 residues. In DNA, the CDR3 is TGTGCCACCAGTGGACTAACCGGGGAGCTGTTTTTT. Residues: CATSGLTGELFF.

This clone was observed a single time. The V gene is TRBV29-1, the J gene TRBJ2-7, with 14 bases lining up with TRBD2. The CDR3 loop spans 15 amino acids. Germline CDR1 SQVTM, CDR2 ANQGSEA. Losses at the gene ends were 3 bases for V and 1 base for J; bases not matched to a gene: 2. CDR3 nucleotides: TGCAGCGTTGAGGGACTAGCGGGAGTATCCTACGAGCAGTACTTC. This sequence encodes CSVEGLAGVSYEQYF.

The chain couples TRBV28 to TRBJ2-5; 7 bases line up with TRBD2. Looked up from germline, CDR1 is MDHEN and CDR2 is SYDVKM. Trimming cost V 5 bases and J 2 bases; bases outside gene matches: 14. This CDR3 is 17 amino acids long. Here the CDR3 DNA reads TGTGCCAGCAGTCCCACAGCAGTACTAGCGTTTCAAGAGACCCAGTACTTC. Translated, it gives CASSPTAVLAFQETQYF.

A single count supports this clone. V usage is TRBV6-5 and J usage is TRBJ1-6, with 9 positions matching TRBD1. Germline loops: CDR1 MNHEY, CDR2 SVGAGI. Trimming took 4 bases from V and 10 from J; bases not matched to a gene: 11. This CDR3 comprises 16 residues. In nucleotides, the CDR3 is TGTGCCAGCAGTTTCCCCGACGGACAGGGGATGTCACCCCTCCACTTT. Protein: CASSFPDGQGMSPLHF.

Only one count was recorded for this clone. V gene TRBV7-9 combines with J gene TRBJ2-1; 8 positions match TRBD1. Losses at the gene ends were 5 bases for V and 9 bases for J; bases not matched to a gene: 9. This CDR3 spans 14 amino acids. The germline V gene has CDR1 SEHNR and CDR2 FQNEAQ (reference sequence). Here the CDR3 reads CASSPGQGDTEQFF. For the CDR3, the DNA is TGTGCCAGCAGCCCTGGACAGGGTGATACTGAGCAGTTCTTC.

CDR3 residues: CASSQDSGPYGYTF. CDR3 in DNA: TGTGCCAGCAGCCAAGATAGTGGGCCCTATGGCTACACCTTC. The chain has TRBV14 and TRBJ1-2; D not certain. V lost 0 bases and J lost 4, with 9 bases in between. Germline loops: CDR1 SGHDN, CDR2 FVKESK. The CDR3 is made up of 14 amino acids. Full variable domain (rest looked up from reference TRBV14 and TRBJ1-2): EAGVTQFPSHSVIEKGQTVTLRCDPISGHDNLYWYRRVMGKEIKFLLHFVKESKQDESGMPNNRFLAERTGGTYSTLKVQPAELEDSGVYFCASSQDSGPYGYTFGSGTRLTVV.

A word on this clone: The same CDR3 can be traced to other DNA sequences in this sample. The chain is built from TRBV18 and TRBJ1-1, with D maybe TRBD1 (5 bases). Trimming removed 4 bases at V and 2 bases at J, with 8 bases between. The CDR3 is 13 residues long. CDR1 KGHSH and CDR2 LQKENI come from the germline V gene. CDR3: CASSQTVNTEAFF. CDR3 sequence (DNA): TGTGCCAGCTCACAGACAGTCAACACTGAAGCTTTCTTT.

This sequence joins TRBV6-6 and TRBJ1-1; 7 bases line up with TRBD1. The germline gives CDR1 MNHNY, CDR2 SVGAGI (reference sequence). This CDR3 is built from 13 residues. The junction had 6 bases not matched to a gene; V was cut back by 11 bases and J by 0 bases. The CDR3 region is CAGKGAVNTEAFF. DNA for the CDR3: TGTGCCGGAAAGGGGGCAGTGAACACTGAAGCTTTCTTT.

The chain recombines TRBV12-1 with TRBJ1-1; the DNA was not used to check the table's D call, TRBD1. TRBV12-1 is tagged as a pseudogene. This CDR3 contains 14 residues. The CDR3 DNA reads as TGTGCCCGTACCAATAGGGGTAGATATCGGGAAGCTTTCTTT. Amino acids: CARTNRGRYREAFF.

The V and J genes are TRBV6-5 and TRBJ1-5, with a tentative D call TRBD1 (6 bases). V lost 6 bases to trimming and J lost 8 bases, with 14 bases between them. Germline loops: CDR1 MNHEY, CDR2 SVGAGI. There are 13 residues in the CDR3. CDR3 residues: CASSSTGAKPQHF. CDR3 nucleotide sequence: TGTGCCAGCAGCTCGACAGGCGCAAAGCCCCAGCATTTT.

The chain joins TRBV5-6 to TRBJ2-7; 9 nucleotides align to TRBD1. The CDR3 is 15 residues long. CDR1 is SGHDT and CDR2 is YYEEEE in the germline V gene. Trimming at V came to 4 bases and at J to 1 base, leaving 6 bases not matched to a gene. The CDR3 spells CASSIGQGMSYEQYF. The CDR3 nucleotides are TGTGCCAGCAGCATCGGACAGGGGATGTCCTACGAGCAGTACTTC.

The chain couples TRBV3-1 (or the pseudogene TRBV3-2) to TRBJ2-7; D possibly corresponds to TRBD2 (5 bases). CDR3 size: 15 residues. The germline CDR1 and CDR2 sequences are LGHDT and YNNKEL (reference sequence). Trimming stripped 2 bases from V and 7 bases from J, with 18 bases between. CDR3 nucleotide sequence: TGTGCCAGCAGCCAATTGTCTAGCCGCTTTAGGGAGCAGTACTTC. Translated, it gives CASSQLSSRFREQYF.

CDR3 DNA sequence: TGTGCCAGCTCACCCGGGACAGGGAGTAGGGAGACCCAGTACTTC. It translates to CASSPGTGSRETQYF. This chain uses TRBV18 with TRBJ2-5; 9 nucleotides match TRBD1. With V trimmed by 3 bases and J by 5 bases, 7 bases remained unmatched. Germline CDR1 is KGHSH and CDR2 is LQKENI. The CDR3 is 15 residues long.